These 13 T cell receptor beta chains were all obtained from the same sample, sequenced in a study of regulatory T cells in long-lasting Graves disease. Time point indicated: newly diagnosed GD, antithyroid drugs for less than 3 months. The TCR library was made from RNA that had been extracted from PBMCs in TRIzol. According to the study, TCR beta libraries were built with iRepertoire HTBI primers and CDR3-region Arm-PCR. Each CDR3 protein gets one entry after TCRdb re-called the multiplex PCR reads with MiXCR. Here the sample spans 420,000 or so distinct CDR3 sequences, about a sixth being singletons. This sample also appeared in a second study, on T cells in Graves' hyperthyroidism and ophthalmopathy.

This specimen was peripheral blood mononuclear cells (PBMCs), taken at new diagnosis, from a patient treated with antithyroid drugs. All receptors derive from a woman younger than 35 with Graves disease.

The table lists this clonotype with many counts. The chain joins TRBV28 to TRBJ2-7; D unclear. Germline V lookup: CDR1 MDHEN, CDR2 SYDVKM. Deletions cut 7 bases from V and 6 bases from J, with 13 bases between. The CDR3 length is 12 residues. The CDR3 nucleotides read TGTGCCAGCATTACCCCATGGGGCGAGCAGTACTTC. Protein product: CASITPWGEQYF.

This clonotype came up a few times. V gene TRBV10-3 combines with J gene TRBJ2-1; D not certain. CDR3 length: 16 amino acids. The germline gives CDR1 ENHRY, CDR2 SYGVKD. Trimming pared 0 bases from V and 0 bases from J, leaving 9 bases between. CDR3 amino acids: CAISESYPSSYNEQFF. DNA of the CDR3: TGTGCCATCAGTGAGTCGTACCCCAGCTCCTACAATGAGCAGTTCTTC.

There are many counts of this clonotype. V is TRBV2 and J is TRBJ2-2; 9 bases match TRBD1. This CDR3 is built from 14 residues. Looked up from germline, CDR1 is SNHLY and CDR2 is FYNNEI. The trim removed 6 bases at V and 8 bases at J, leaving 7 bases unmatched. In DNA, the CDR3 is TGTGCCAGCAGCGTACAGGGGGCGCGTGGGGAGCTGTTTTTT. Its protein product is CASSVQGARGELFF.

This clonotype was picked up many times. This chain connects TRBV5-4 to TRBJ2-1, with TRBD2 identical over 7 bases. The CDR3 loop spans 17 amino acids. The V gene's germline CDR1 is SGHNT and CDR2 YYREEE (reference sequence). The V segment lost 6 bases and the J segment 5 bases; nucleotides outside the gene matches: 17. Here the CDR3 DNA reads TGTGCCAGCACCGACCGGGGATTCGGGGGGATACACAATGAGCAGTTCTTC. Its translation is CASTDRGFGGIHNEQFF.

J is TRBJ2-1 and V is TRBV4-2; a weak D match, TRBD1 (6 bases). The CDR3 is made up of 16 amino acids. V shed 0 bases and J shed 7 bases, with 16 bases lying between them. Germline V lookup: CDR1 LGHNA, CDR2 YNFKEQ. DNA of the CDR3: TGTGCCAGCAGCCAAGAAGAGGCCCCAGGGGCTAATGAGCAGTTCTTC. Its translation is CASSQEEAPGANEQFF.

This clonotype was seen a handful of times. The rearrangement joins TRBV4-1 to TRBJ1-5; no reliable D call. The germline V and J ends were trimmed by 4 bases and 0 bases, with 7 bases remaining between them. This CDR3 has 14 residues. Germline values: CDR1 MGHRA, CDR2 YSYEKL. CDR3 protein: CASSPSRSNQPQHF. The CDR3 region has the DNA TGCGCCAGCAGCCCTTCTCGTAGCAATCAGCCCCAGCATTTT.

This clonotype showed up many times. The chain combines TRBV27 with TRBJ2-3; 12 nucleotides align to TRBD2. The CDR3 runs 16 residues. CDR1 MNHEY and CDR2 SMNVEV come from the germline V gene (reference sequence). The J segment lost 2 bases and the V segment lost 6 bases, leaving 6 bases of the junction unmatched. The DNA for the CDR3 is TGTGCCAGCAGCTTTGGACTAGCGGGATCCACAGATACGCAGTATTTT. This gives the protein CASSFGLAGSTDTQYF.

V and J are TRBV20-1 and TRBJ2-2, with TRBD2 matching over 7 bases. J lost 6 bases, V lost 3 bases, and 10 bases had no gene match. Germline assignment: CDR1 DFQATT and CDR2 SNEGSKA (reference sequence). The CDR3 totals 15 residues. The CDR3 coding sequence is TGCAGTGCTAGTAATTCAGCGGGATTCGCCGGGGAGCTGTTTTTT. Its translation is CSASNSAGFAGELFF.

The rearrangement joins TRBV20-1 to TRBJ2-7; the D gene is possibly TRBD2 (5 bases). The germline V and J ends were trimmed by 0 bases and 2 bases, with 17 bases remaining between them. The germline CDR1 and CDR2 sequences are DFQATT and SNEGSKA (reference sequence). The CDR3 is 16 amino acids. CDR3 sequence (DNA): TGCAGTGCTAGAGATCCCCAAAGCGGCCAACCCTACGAGCAGTACTTC. Amino acids: CSARDPQSGQPYEQYF.

This chain links TRBV5-1 with TRBJ2-1; the D gene is possibly TRBD2 (6 bases). CDR1 is SGHRS, CDR2 YFSETQ, per germline. Between the trimmed V and J ends, which lost 1 base and 5 bases, there was a span of 13 bases. CDR3 length: 15 residues. CDR3 nucleotide sequence: TGCGCCAGCAGCTTGCAGCGGGTCAGAGACAATGAGCAGTTCTTC. It is translated as CASSLQRVRDNEQFF. Complete variable domain (other parts from reference TRBV5-1 and TRBJ2-1): KAGVTQTPRYLIKTRGQQVTLSCSPISGHRSVSWYQQTPGQGLQFLFEYFSETQRNKGNFPGRFSGRQFSNSRSEMNVSTLELGDSALYLCASSLQRVRDNEQFFGPGTRLTVL.

This clonotype appeared a few times. The J gene is TRBJ1-1, the V gene TRBV6-1; 8 positions agree with TRBD1. The CDR3 extends over 15 amino acids. Unmatched junction bases numbered 7, after V lost 7 bases and J lost 0 bases. Germline V gene lookup returns CDR1 MNHNS and CDR2 SASEGT. CDR3 coding DNA: TGTGCCAGCACCGACAGGGGTGTCATGAACACTGAAGCTTTCTTT. As protein: CASTDRGVMNTEAFF.

Ten or more counts support this clonotype. The rearrangement uses TRBV2 and TRBJ1-1, with TRBD1 matching 7 bases. CDR3 length equals 13 residues. Germline CDR1 and CDR2: SNHLY and FYNNEI. With 6 bases clipped from V and 7 bases from J, the junction kept 8 bases outside the gene matches. The CDR3 protein is CASRGAGGIEAFF. The CDR3 DNA is TGTGCCAGCAGAGGCGCAGGGGGTATTGAAGCTTTCTTT.

J is TRBJ1-2 and V is TRBV25-1; possibly TRBD1 for D (6 bases). Germline lookup yields CDR1 MGHDK and CDR2 SYGVNS. This CDR3 contains 14 residues. The V gene lost 1 base and the J gene lost 4 bases, with 10 bases spanning the gap. CDR3 in amino acids: CASSESAGAYGYTF. The DNA of the CDR3 is TGTGCCAGCAGTGAATCTGCAGGGGCCTATGGCTACACCTTC.